What follows are 17 T cell receptor beta chains derived from one specimen sequenced in a study of siplizumab effects on memory and regulatory T cells. Measured with immunoSEQ multiplex PCR; TCRdb has only the in-frame clones, and not every one. The sample shows nearly 85,000 clones, over 90% of them seen only once. Input material: CD8+ T cells sorted from blood. Every receptor here comes from a human donor in good health.

The chain links TRBV19 to TRBJ2-7; a possible D gene is TRBD1 (6 bases). Trimming cost V 8 bases and J 3 bases, with 20 bases left between them. The CDR3 totals 15 residues. Germline V lookup: CDR1 LNHDA, CDR2 SQIVND (reference sequence). CDR3 nucleotides: TGTGCCAGTGGCCCCCAACACAGGGCCGGCTACGAGCAGTACTTC. This translates into CASGPQHRAGYEQYF.

This chain joins TRBV6-1 and TRBJ2-7, with D possibly being TRBD1 (7 bases). Germline lookup yields CDR1 MNHNS and CDR2 SASEGT. Trimming stripped 10 bases from V and 3 bases from J, with 13 bases between. The CDR3 length is 12 residues. CDR3 nucleotides: TGTGCCACATCCCAGGGGGGCTACGAGCAGTACTTC. As protein: CATSQGGYEQYF.

The chain joins TRBV4-1 to TRBJ1-3; D may be TRBD1 (5 bases). The CDR3 spans 14 residues. Per the germline V gene, CDR1 is MGHRA and CDR2 is YSYEKL. The V end lost 3 bases, the J end lost 2 bases, and 8 bases lay between the germline ends. CDR3 nucleotide sequence: TGCGCCAGCAGCCAGACAGAAACTGGAAACACCATATATTTT. It yields the protein CASSQTETGNTIYF.

The chain recombines TRBV11-3 with TRBJ2-1; no reliable D call. There are 16 residues in the CDR3. Trimming pared 4 bases from V and 6 bases from J, leaving 19 bases between. CDR1 and CDR2 (germline): SGHNT, YENEEA. CDR3 bases: TGTGCCAGCAGCTCACGGGTGACCGGCAGGTCCAATGAGCAGTTCTTC. This encodes CASSSRVTGRSNEQFF.

The DNA of the CDR3 is TGTGCCAGTAGTACCGGCTCCTACAATGAGCAGTTCTTC. Translating it yields CASSTGSYNEQFF. The chain links TRBV19 to TRBJ2-1; D is undetermined. The CDR3 loop spans 13 amino acids. V was pared by 4 bases and J by 0 bases, with 4 bases between. Germline V gives CDR1 LNHDA, CDR2 SQIVND (reference sequence).

This chain uses TRBV28 with TRBJ1-1; D may be TRBD1 (5 bases). V lost 2 bases, J lost 7 bases, and 17 bases lay in between. Per the germline V gene, CDR1 is MDHEN and CDR2 is SYDVKM. This CDR3 spans 15 amino acids. The CDR3 region has the DNA TGTGCCAGCAGTTTAGCCAGGGCGACTAAGGGTGAAGCTTTCTTT. Its translation: CASSLARATKGEAFF.

This chain connects TRBV4-2 to TRBJ1-1; no clear D. The germline V and J ends were trimmed by 0 bases and 1 base, with 9 bases remaining between them. Looked up from germline, CDR1 is LGHNA and CDR2 is YNFKEQ. This CDR3 spans 15 amino acids. This CDR3 reads CASSQDGSRNTEAFF. The CDR3 DNA sequence: TGTGCCAGCAGCCAAGATGGTTCGAGGAACACTGAAGCTTTCTTT.

In its sample, this clone was seen once. The chain uses TRBV7-3 and TRBJ2-3, with 10 bases aligning to TRBD2. This CDR3 has 18 amino acids. Trimming removed 4 bases from V and 0 bases from J; junction bases left unmatched: 10. Per germline, CDR1 SGHTA and CDR2 FQGTGA. CDR3 nucleotide sequence: TGTGCCAGCAGCTGGCAAGCGGGAGGGACTTCTAGCACAGATACGCAGTATTTT. Protein: CASSWQAGGTSSTDTQYF.

V is TRBV5-4 and J is TRBJ2-7; maybe TRBD1 (5 bases). Trimming removed 7 bases at V and 7 bases at J, with 12 bases between. The CDR3 contains 11 residues. The germline gives CDR1 SGHNT, CDR2 YYREEE (reference sequence). The CDR3 loop reads CASGALGEQYF. The CDR3 nucleotides read TGTGCCAGCGGGGCCCTGGGGGAGCAGTACTTC.

V is TRBV19 and J is TRBJ1-2; D remains ambiguous. Trimming took 3 bases from V and 4 from J, leaving 6 bases between them. The CDR3 consists of 12 residues. CDR1 and CDR2 from the germline V gene are LNHDA and SQIVND (reference sequence). CDR3 nucleotides: TGTGCCAGTAGTATGTCTTTCTATGGCTACACCTTC. Its translation: CASSMSFYGYTF. The whole variable domain, remainder taken from reference TRBV19 and TRBJ1-2, is DGGITQSPKYLFRKEGQNVTLSCEQNLNHDAMYWYRQDPGQGLRLIYYSQIVNDFQKGDIAEGYSVSREKKESFPLTVTSAQKNPTAFYLCASSMSFYGYTFGSGTRLTVV.

The rearrangement joins TRBV16 to TRBJ2-7; D not certain. The CDR3 has 12 residues. Germline-derived CDR1 and CDR2 are KGHSY and FQNENV. The V end was cut by 5 bases, the J end by 7 bases, with 12 bases between. For the CDR3, the DNA is TGTGCCAGCAGCAGCACAATCGGAGAGCAGTACTTC. Protein product: CASSSTIGEQYF.

The chain is built from TRBV9 and TRBJ1-2; 9 bases are shared with TRBD1. The germline gives CDR1 SGDLS, CDR2 YYNGEE. J lost 4 bases, V lost 8 bases, and 9 bases had no gene match. The CDR3 totals 14 residues. The CDR3 spells CASGTGNLPYGYTF. The CDR3 nucleotides read TGTGCCAGTGGGACAGGGAATCTCCCCTATGGCTACACCTTC.

This chain connects TRBV6-6 to TRBJ1-4; maybe TRBD1 (5 bases). Germline CDR1 reads MNHNY; CDR2 reads SVGAGI (reference sequence). Trimming cost V 2 bases and J 5 bases, with 9 bases left between them. This CDR3 has 14 residues. Here the CDR3 reads CASSYAGRNEKLFF. CDR3 nucleotides: TGTGCCAGCAGTTACGCGGGACGGAATGAAAAACTGTTTTTT.

This chain connects TRBV5-4 to TRBJ1-2, with 9 bases matching TRBD1. The CDR3 runs to 14 residues. Germline V gene sequence: CDR1 SGHNT, CDR2 YYREEE (reference sequence). V dropped 0 bases and J dropped 6; count of bases not matched to a gene: 3. CDR3: CASSLGDRVHGYTF. The CDR3 coding sequence is TGTGCCAGCAGCTTGGGGGACAGGGTGCATGGCTACACCTTC.

The CDR3 here is CAISDLGTGLNQPQHF. The CDR3 DNA is TGTGCCATCAGTGACCTCGGGACAGGTCTAAATCAGCCCCAGCATTTT. This chain links TRBV10-3 with TRBJ1-5; TRBD1 matches 8 bases. The CDR3 has 16 residues. Germline assignment: CDR1 ENHRY and CDR2 SYGVKD. After removal of 3 bases from V and 4 bases from J, the junction contained 8 bases not matched to a gene.

The chain is built from TRBV7-6 and TRBJ2-5; no reliable D call. The CDR3 sequence is 14 residues long. Germline CDR1 is SGHVS and CDR2 is FNYEAQ. The V gene lost 5 bases and the J gene lost 4 bases, with 14 bases spanning the gap. CDR3 DNA: TGTGCCAGCAGCCCCCGGACGGAAAGAGAGACCCAGTACTTC. Residues: CASSPRTERETQYF.

This chain links TRBV2 with TRBJ2-3; TRBD1 or TRBD2 may be the D gene (6 bases each). The CDR3 covers 16 residues. With 8 bases removed from V and 2 bases from J, the gap between germline ends came to 20 bases. Germline V lookup: CDR1 SNHLY, CDR2 FYNNEI. CDR3 DNA: TGTGCCAGCGGGGGCCCCGCGGTGCGGGACACAGATACGCAGTATTTT. This encodes CASGGPAVRDTDTQYF.